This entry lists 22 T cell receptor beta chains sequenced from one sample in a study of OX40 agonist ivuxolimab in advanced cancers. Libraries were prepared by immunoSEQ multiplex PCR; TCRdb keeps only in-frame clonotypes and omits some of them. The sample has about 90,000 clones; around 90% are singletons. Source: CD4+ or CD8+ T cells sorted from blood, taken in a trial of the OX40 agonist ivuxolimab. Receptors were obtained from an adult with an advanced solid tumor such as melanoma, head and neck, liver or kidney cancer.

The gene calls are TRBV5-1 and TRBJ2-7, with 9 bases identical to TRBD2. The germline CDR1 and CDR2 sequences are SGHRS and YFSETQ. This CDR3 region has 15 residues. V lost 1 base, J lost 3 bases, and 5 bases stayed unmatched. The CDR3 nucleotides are TGCGCCAGCAGCTTGCTCCCTAGCGGGAACTACGAGCAGTACTTC. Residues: CASSLLPSGNYEQYF.

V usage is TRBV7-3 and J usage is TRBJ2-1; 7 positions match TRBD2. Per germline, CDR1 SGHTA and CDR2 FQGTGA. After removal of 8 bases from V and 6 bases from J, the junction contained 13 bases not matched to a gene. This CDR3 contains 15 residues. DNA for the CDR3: TGTGCCAGCGGCTCGGGCGGGAGTGCCATCAATGAGCAGTTCTTC. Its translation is CASGSGGSAINEQFF.

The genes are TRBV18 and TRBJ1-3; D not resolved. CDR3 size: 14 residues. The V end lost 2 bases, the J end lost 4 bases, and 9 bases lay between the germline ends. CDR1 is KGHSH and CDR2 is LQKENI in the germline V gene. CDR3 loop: CASSPGRVGNTIYF. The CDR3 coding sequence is TGTGCCAGCTCACCAGGGAGGGTCGGAAACACCATATATTTT.

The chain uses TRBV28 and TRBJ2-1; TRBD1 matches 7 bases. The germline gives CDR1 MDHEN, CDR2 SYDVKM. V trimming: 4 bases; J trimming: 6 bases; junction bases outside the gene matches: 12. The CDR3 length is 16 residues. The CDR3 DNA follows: TGTGCCAGCAGTTCCCTCACTCTCGCAGGGGGCAATGAGCAGTTCTTC. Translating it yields CASSSLTLAGGNEQFF.

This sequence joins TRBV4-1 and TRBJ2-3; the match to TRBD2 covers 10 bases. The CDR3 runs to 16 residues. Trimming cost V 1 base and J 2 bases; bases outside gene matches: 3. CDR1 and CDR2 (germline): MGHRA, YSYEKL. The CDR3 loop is CASSQAAGGYTDTQYF. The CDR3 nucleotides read TGCGCCAGCAGCCAAGCAGCGGGAGGGTACACAGATACGCAGTATTTT.

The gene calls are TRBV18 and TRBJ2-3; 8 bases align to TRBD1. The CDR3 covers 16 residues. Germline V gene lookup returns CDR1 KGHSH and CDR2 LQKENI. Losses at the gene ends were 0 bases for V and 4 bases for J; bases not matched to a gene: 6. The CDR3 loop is CASSPPPGGRADTQYF. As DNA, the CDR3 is TGTGCCAGCTCACCACCGCCAGGGGGCCGGGCAGATACGCAGTATTTT.

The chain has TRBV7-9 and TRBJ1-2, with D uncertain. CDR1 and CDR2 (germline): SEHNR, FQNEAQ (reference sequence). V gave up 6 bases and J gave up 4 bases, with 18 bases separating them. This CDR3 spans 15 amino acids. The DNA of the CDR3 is TGTGCCAGCAGTCGTTGGACGGATCCCTCCTATGGCTACACCTTC. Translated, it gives CASSRWTDPSYGYTF.

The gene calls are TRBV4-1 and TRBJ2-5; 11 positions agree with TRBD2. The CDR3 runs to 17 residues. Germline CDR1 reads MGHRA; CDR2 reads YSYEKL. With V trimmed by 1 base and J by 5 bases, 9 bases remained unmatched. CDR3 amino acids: CASSQATGLAGYETQYF. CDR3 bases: TGCGCCAGCAGCCAAGCAACCGGACTAGCGGGTTATGAGACCCAGTACTTC.

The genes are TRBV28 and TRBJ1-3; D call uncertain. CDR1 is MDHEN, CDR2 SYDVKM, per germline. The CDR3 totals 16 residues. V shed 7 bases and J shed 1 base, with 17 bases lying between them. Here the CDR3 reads CASNSPNWGSGNTIYF. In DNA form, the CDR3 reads TGTGCCAGCAATTCGCCCAATTGGGGATCTGGAAACACCATATATTTT.

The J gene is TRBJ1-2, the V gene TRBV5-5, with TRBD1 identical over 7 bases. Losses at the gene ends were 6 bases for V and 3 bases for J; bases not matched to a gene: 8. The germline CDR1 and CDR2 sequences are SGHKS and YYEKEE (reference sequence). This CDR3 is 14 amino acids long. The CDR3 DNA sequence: TGTGCCAGCACCCCCCAGGGGGATCACTATGGCTACACCTTC. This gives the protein CASTPQGDHYGYTF.

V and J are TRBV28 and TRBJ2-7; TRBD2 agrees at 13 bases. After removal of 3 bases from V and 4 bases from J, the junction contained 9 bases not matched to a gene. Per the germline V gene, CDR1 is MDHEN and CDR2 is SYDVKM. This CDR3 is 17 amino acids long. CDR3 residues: CASSLGGGTSGNYEQYF. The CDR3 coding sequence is TGTGCCAGCAGTTTGGGTGGGGGGACTAGCGGGAATTACGAGCAGTACTTC. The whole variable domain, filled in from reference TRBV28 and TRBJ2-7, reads DVKVTQSSRYLVKRTGEKVFLECVQDMDHENMFWYRQDPGLGLRLIYFSYDVKMKEKGDIPEGYSVSREKKERFSLILESASTNQTSMYLCASSLGGGTSGNYEQYFGPGTRLTVT.

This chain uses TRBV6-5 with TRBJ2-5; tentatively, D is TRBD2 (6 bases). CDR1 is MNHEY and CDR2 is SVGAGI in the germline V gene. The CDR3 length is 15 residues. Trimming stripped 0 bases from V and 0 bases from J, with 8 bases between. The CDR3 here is CASSYSGRYQETQYF. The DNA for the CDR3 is TGTGCCAGCAGTTACTCGGGGAGGTACCAAGAGACCCAGTACTTC.

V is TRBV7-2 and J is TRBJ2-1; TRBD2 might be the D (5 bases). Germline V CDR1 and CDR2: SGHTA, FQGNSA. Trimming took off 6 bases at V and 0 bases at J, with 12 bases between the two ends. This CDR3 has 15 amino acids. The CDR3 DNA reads TGTGCCAGCAGTTTCAGCGGTAGCTCCTACAATGAGCAGTTCTTC. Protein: CASSFSGSSYNEQFF.

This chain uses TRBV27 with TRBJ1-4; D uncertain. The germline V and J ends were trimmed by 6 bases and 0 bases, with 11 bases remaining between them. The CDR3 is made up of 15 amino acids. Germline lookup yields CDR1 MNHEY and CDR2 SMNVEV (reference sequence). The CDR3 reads CASRDRFATNEKLFF. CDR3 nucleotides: TGTGCCAGCAGGGACCGGTTTGCAACTAATGAAAAACTGTTTTTT.

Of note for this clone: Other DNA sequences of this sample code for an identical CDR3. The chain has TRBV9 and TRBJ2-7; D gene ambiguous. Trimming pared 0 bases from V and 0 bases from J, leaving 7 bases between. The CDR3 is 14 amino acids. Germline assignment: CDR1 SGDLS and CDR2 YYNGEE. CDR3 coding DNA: TGTGCCAGCAGCGTAGTCGGGTCCTCCTACGAGCAGTACTTC. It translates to CASSVVGSSYEQYF.

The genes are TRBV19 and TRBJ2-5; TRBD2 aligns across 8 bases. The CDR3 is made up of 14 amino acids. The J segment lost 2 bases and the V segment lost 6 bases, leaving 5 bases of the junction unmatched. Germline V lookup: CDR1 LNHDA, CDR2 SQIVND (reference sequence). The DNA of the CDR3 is TGTGCCAGTAGCATTCGACTAGCGCAAGAGACCCAGTACTTC. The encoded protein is CASSIRLAQETQYF. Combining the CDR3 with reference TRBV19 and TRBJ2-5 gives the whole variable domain DGGITQSPKYLFRKEGQNVTLSCEQNLNHDAMYWYRQDPGQGLRLIYYSQIVNDFQKGDIAEGYSVSREKKESFPLTVTSAQKNPTAFYLCASSIRLAQETQYFGPGTRLLVL.

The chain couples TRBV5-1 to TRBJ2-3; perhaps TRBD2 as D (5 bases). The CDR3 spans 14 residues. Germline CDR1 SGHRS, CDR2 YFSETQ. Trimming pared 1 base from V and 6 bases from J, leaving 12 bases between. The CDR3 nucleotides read TGCGCCAGCAGCTTGACGGCTGGGAGTGATACGCAGTATTTT. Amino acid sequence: CASSLTAGSDTQYF. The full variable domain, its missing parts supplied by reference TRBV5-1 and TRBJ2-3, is KAGVTQTPRYLIKTRGQQVTLSCSPISGHRSVSWYQQTPGQGLQFLFEYFSETQRNKGNFPGRFSGRQFSNSRSEMNVSTLELGDSALYLCASSLTAGSDTQYFGPGTRLTVL.

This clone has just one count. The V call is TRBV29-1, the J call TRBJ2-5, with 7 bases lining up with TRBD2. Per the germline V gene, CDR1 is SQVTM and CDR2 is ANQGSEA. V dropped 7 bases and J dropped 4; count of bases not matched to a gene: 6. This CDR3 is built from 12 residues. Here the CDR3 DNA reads TGCAGCGCCTCTGAGCGGGGAGAGACCCAGTACTTC. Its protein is CSASERGETQYF.

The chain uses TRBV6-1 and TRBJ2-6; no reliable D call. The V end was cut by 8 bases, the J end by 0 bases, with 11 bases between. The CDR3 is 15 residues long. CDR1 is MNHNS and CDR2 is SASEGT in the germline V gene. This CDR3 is CASYRVTSGANVLTF. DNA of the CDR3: TGTGCCAGCTATAGGGTAACCTCTGGGGCCAACGTCCTGACTTTC.

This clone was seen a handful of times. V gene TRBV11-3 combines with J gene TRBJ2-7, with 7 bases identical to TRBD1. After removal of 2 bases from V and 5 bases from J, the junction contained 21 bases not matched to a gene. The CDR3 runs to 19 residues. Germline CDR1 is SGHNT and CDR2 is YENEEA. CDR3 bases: TGTGCCAGCAGCTTAACACGGCGGCTCGAGGGGGCAAGTGTAGACGAGCAGTACTTC. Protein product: CASSLTRRLEGASVDEQYF.

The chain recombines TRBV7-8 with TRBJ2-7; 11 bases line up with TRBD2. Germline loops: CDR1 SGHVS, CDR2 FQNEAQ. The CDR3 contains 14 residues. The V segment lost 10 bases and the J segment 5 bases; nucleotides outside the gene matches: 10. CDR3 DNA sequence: TGTGCCACCGCAACTAGCGGGAGTTTTAACGAGCAGTACTTC. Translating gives CATATSGSFNEQYF.

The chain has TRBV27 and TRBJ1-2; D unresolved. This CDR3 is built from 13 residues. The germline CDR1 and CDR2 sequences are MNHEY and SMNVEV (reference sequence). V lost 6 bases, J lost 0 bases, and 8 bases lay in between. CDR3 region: CASRQLANYGYTF. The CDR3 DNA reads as TGTGCCAGCAGACAGTTAGCTAACTATGGCTACACCTTC.